The 2 T cell receptor beta chains below were found in one sample sequenced in a study of PD-1 blockade in classical Hodgkin lymphoma. All the patients suffered relapse after autologous stem cell transplantation, and brentuximab vedotin exposure differed. TCRdb keeps only in-frame clones here, not all; method: immunoSEQ multiplex PCR. In the table there are 35,000 to 50,000 clones, around 78% of which are singletons. Sequencing used peripheral blood mononuclear cells (PBMCs), obtained at baseline. The receptors here all came from a human donor with classical Hodgkin lymphoma.

J is TRBJ2-1 and V is TRBV11-3; D gene unclear. Trimming removed 2 bases at V and 5 bases at J, with 7 bases between. Germline CDR1 is SGHNT and CDR2 is YENEEA. The CDR3 consists of 13 residues. CDR3 DNA sequence: TGTGCCAGCAGCTTAAATATCCACAATGAGCAGTTCTTC. Residues: CASSLNIHNEQFF.

This clone was recorded a few times. The chain uses TRBV2 and TRBJ2-1, with D possibly TRBD2 on 5 matching bases. Between the trimmed V and J ends, which lost 5 bases and 13 bases, there was a span of 12 bases. CDR1 SNHLY and CDR2 FYNNEI come from the germline V gene. CDR3 length: 11 amino acids. The CDR3 sequence is CASSLRLPQFF. The DNA for the CDR3 is TGTGCCAGCAGTTTAAGACTACCACAGTTCTTC.